These 3 T cell receptor beta chains were all obtained from the same sample, sequenced in a study of CD8 T cells in ankylosing spondylitis. TCRdb reprocessed the 5' RACE reads via MiXCR and lists one record per CDR3 protein. This table has fewer than 180,000 distinct CDR3 sequences, under 45% appearing once. The specimen sequenced was synovial fluid, either unsorted or a sorted T cell fraction (not recorded which). Receptor source: a male donor with ankylosing spondylitis.

CDR3 nucleotide sequence: TGTGCCACCAGTGATCCACCCCGACAGGGGAGGCCCAATCATGAAAAACTGTTTTTT. The encoded protein is CATSDPPRQGRPNHEKLFF. V and J are TRBV24-1 and TRBJ1-4; 8 bases agree with TRBD1. From germline, CDR1 is KGHDR and CDR2 SFDVKD. This CDR3 has 19 residues. The J segment lost 6 bases and the V segment lost 3 bases, leaving 17 bases of the junction unmatched.

In its sample, this clonotype was seen a few times. This chain connects TRBV6-1 to TRBJ2-2; tentatively, D is TRBD1 (6 bases). Germline loops: CDR1 MNHNS, CDR2 SASEGT. The germline V and J ends were trimmed by 3 bases and 5 bases, with 13 bases remaining between them. There are 15 residues in the CDR3. The CDR3: CASSEGLGQTGELFF. The CDR3 DNA reads as TGTGCCAGCAGTGAGGGCCTTGGACAGACCGGGGAGCTGTTTTTT.

This chain connects TRBV9 to TRBJ2-1; no definite D call. Trimming left V 0 bases short and J 3 bases short, with 13 bases between. Germline values: CDR1 SGDLS, CDR2 YYNGEE. This CDR3 comprises 16 residues. Written as DNA, the CDR3 is TGTGCCAGCAGCGTAGTCAACTCAGTGGGCTACAATGAGCAGTTCTTC. It translates to CASSVVNSVGYNEQFF.